This T cell receptor beta chain was sequenced in a study of post-analysis software for immune sequencing data. Study-wide results and limits: F-measure co-clustering was strong for batch-matched samples. There was significantly lower normalized Chao1 diversity in multiple sclerosis patients than in controls. Patients carried four or five TRBV segments more frequently than controls did, and TRBV5-6, TRBV5-1 and TRBV20-1 were among them.

Turning to this clonotype: Its specificity is not known.

This CDR3 comprises 18 residues. The V gene lost 0 bases and the J gene lost 0 bases, with 16 bases spanning the gap. Germline V gives CDR1 SGHRS, CDR2 YFSETQ. The authors incorporated unique molecular identifiers into the TCR beta cDNA libraries. cDNA molecules numbering about 470,000 came from approximately 1 to 10 million T cells. TCRdb analysed the PCR reads with MiXCR anew, one entry per CDR3 protein. Here the sample spans 400,000 to 500,000 distinct CDR3 sequences, about 39% being singletons. The chain has TRBV5-1 and TRBJ1-5; D is uncertain. The receptor comes from a girl between 2 and 10 years old with multiple sclerosis. Sequencing was done on a sample of blood. The CDR3 protein is CASSLAGQVPDSNQPQHF. Written as DNA, the CDR3 is TGCGCCAGCAGCTTGGCCGGCCAGGTACCAGATAGCAATCAGCCCCAGCATTTT.